This T cell receptor (beta chain) was recovered during a study of blood T cell repertoires in COVID-19. Whole-study context: Sites across the United States, Italy and Spain contributed samples from acute and convalescent COVID-19. Sample material is recorded as cDNA or gDNA derived from T cells, B-cell-depleted T cells, or PBMCs.

In the original analysis: Amplified reference gene primers provided the basis for estimating nucleated cell counts. The protocol was immunoSEQ multiplex PCR, while the TCRdb copy is restricted to in-frame clones and leaves out a portion. Clonal size and the V and J genes are those of that table, whereas D and trimming came from the DNA. The data hold about 250,000 clones, with approximately 79% observed a single time. V gave up 0 bases and J gave up 5 bases; unmatched junction bases: 4. CDR1 MNHNY and CDR2 SVGAGI come from the germline V gene (reference sequence). The CDR3 is made up of 16 amino acids.

Sequenced sample: peripheral blood. The TCR comes from a middle-aged woman with active or convalescent COVID-19. The rearrangement uses TRBV6-6 and TRBJ2-1; 10 nucleotides line up with TRBD2. The CDR3 region has the DNA TGTGCCAGCAGTTACTCGATAGGACTAGCGGACAATGAGCAGTTCTTC. It yields the protein CASSYSIGLADNEQFF.